This TCR beta chain was recovered during a study of graft-versus-host responses after intestinal transplantation. Background on the study: Among the recipients, transplants were multivisceral, liver-intestinal, or isolated intestinal. Anti-thymocyte globulin induction, then tacrolimus and steroids for two to four years, went to all recipients. Findings and caveats of the study: Graft-donor T cell macrochimerism coincided with high graft-versus-host to host-versus-graft clonal ratios in allografts.

Sequencing was performed with immunoSEQ multiplex PCR; in TCRdb, only in-frame clones are kept and a portion is missing. The repertoire holds about 100,000 clones, with less than 90% as singletons. Per germline, CDR1 SNHLY and CDR2 FYNNEI. The V end was cut by 4 bases, the J end by 0 bases, with 1 base between. This CDR3 is 11 amino acids long. Notes on this clone: Its antigen is currently unknown.

This sequence originates from a human donor who received an intestinal transplant. The sample in question was unstimulated CD4+ T cells sorted from spleen or lymph node cells, obtained before intestinal transplant. The chain couples TRBV2 to TRBJ2-7, with D unclear. In DNA form, the CDR3 reads TGTGCCAGCAGTGTCTCCTACGAGCAGTACTTC. Translation: CASSVSYEQYF.